This T cell receptor beta chain was identified in a study of patients and donors after allogeneic stem cell transplantation. TCRdb redid the calling of the RT-PCR reads with MiXCR, one entry per CDR3 protein. The table includes over 350,000 distinct CDR3 sequences, 16% detected once. This clonotype was counted at least ten times. Source material: blood, either unsorted or a sorted T cell fraction (not recorded which). The sequence was collected from a human donor who was either an allogeneic HSCT recipient or a stem cell or donor lymphocyte infusion donor (not recorded which). It is not recorded whose cells these are; they may come from a transplant donor.

CDR3 residues: CASSATFSEQFF. The CDR3 DNA is TGTGCCAGCAGCGCAACCTTCAGTGAGCAGTTCTTC. The rearrangement links TRBV2 to TRBJ2-1; D remains ambiguous. Per germline, CDR1 SNHLY and CDR2 FYNNEI. This CDR3 spans 12 amino acids. Trimming took off 6 bases at V and 9 bases at J, with 12 bases between the two ends.